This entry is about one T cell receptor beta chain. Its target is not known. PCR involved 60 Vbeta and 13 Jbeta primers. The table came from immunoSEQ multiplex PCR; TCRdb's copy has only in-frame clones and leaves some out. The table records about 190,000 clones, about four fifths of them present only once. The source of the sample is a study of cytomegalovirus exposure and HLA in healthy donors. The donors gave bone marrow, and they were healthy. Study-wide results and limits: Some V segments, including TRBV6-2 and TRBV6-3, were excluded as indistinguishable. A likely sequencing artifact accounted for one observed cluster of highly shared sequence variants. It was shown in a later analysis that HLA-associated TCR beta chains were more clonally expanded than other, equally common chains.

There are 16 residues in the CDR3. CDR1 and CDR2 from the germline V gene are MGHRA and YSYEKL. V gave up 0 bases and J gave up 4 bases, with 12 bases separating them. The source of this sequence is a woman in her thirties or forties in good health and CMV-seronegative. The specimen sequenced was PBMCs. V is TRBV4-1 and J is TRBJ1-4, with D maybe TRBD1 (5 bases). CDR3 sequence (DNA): TGCGCCAGCAGCCAAGAGGAGACAGTTATTAATGAAAAACTGTTTTTT. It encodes CASSQEETVINEKLFF.